The clone carrying this T cell receptor (beta chain) appeared once. Antigen specificity is unknown. The data were taken from a study of T cell repertoires in cytomegalovirus infection. Study details: Well-studied HLA-B-restricted epitopes and recently identified HLA-C-restricted epitopes of CMV were both used in the study. An indication of both CMV infection and matching HLA type came from public TCR beta signatures.

MiXCR, run by TCRdb on the reads, gives a single entry per CDR3 protein. This table holds just over 450,000 distinct CDR3 sequences, about 42% found once. Germline lookup yields CDR1 LNHDA and CDR2 SQIVND (reference sequence). This CDR3 is 12 amino acids long. With 8 bases removed from V and 4 bases from J, the gap between germline ends came to 11 bases. Study-level points and caveats: Of the TCR beta families, the public ones yielded a cumulative frequency that identified carriers of CMV plus the relevant HLA. CMV-specific TCR beta clonotypes restricted by HLA-C dominated the ex vivo response.

Sequences were derived from cultured PBMCs, sampled from culture after CMV antigen stimulation. The chain uses TRBV19 and TRBJ1-2, with D hard to call. This clonotype was sampled from a human donor in good health (CMV status not recorded). Some clones in this sample may be carry-over from other donors' samples. The CDR3 is CASGGWRYGYTF. CDR3 DNA sequence: TGTGCCAGTGGAGGCTGGCGCTATGGCTACACCTTC.